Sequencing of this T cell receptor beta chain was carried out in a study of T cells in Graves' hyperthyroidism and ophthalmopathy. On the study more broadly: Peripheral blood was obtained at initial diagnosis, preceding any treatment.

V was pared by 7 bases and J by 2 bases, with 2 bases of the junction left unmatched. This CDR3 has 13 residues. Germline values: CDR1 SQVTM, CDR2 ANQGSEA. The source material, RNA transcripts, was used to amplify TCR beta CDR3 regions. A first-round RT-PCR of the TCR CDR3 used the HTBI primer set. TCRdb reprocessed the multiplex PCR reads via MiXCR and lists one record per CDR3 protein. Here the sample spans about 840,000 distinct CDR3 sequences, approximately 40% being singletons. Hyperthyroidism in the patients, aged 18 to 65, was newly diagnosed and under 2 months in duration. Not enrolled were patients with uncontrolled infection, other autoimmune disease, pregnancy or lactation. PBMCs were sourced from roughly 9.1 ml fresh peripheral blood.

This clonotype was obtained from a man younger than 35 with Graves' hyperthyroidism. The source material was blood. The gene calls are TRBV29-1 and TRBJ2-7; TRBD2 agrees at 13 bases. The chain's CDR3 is CSEGTSGTYEQYF. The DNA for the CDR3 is TGCAGCGAAGGGACTAGCGGGACCTACGAGCAGTACTTC.